This TCR beta chain was sequenced in a study of post-analysis software for immune sequencing data. About the study: Patients with relapsing-remitting, secondary progressive and progressive-relapsing multiple sclerosis courses were all represented. Study-wide results and caveats: Controls significantly exceeded multiple sclerosis patients in normalized Chao1 diversity.

Incorporated into the TCR beta cDNA libraries were unique molecular identifiers, which served to reduce PCR and sequencing biases. From roughly 1 to 10 million T cells, around 500,000 cDNA molecules were obtained. TCRdb redid the calling of the PCR reads with MiXCR, one entry per CDR3 protein. The profile shows about 500,000 distinct CDR3 sequences, around 40% of them singletons. A word on this clonotype: Its target is not known.

The material sequenced was blood. The origin of this receptor is a girl aged 5-17 years with multiple sclerosis.

CDR3 in amino acids: CASSEPSTADYTDTQYF. The CDR3 nucleotides read TGTGCCAGCAGTGAACCTTCTACGGCTGATTACACAGATACGCAGTATTTT. This sequence joins TRBV27 and TRBJ2-3; D is unresolved. The germline V gene encodes CDR1 MNHEY and CDR2 SMNVEV (reference sequence). With 5 bases removed from V and 2 bases from J, the gap between germline ends came to 20 bases. The CDR3 totals 17 residues.